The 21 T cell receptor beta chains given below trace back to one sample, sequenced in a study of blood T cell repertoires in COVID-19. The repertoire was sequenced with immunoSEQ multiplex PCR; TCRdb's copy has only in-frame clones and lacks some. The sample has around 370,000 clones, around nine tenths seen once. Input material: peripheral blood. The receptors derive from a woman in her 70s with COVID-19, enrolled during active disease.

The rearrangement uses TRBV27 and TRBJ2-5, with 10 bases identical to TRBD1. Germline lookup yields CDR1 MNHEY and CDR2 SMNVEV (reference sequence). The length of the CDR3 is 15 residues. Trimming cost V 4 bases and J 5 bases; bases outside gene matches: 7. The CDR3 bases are TGTGCCAGCAGTTCTCCGGGACAGGGGCAGGAGACCCAGTACTTC. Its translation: CASSSPGQGQETQYF.

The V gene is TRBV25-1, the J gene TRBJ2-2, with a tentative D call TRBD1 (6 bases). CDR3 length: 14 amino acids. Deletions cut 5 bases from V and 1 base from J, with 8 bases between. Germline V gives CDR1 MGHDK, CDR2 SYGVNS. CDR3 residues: CASSHRVNTGELFF. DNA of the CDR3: TGTGCCAGCAGTCACAGGGTGAACACCGGGGAGCTGTTTTTT.

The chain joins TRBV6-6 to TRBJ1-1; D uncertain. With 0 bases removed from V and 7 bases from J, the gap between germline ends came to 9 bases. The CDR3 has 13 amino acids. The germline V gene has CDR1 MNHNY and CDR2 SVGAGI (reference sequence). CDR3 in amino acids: CASSYSPGYEAFF. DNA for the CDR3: TGTGCCAGCAGTTACTCCCCCGGGTATGAAGCTTTCTTT.

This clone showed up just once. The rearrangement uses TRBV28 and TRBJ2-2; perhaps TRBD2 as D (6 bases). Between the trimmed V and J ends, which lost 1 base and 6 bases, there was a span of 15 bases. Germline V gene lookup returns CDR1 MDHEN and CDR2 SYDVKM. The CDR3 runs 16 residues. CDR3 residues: CASSLSHGREAGELFF. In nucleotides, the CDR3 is TGTGCCAGCAGTTTATCCCACGGCAGGGAGGCCGGGGAGCTGTTTTTT.

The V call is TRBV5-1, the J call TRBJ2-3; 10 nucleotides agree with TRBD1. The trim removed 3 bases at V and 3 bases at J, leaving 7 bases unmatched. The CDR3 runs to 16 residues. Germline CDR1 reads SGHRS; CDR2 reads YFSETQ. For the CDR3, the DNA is TGCGCCAGCAGCTCCCAAGGGACAGGGGAGACAGATACGCAGTATTTT. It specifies CASSSQGTGETDTQYF.

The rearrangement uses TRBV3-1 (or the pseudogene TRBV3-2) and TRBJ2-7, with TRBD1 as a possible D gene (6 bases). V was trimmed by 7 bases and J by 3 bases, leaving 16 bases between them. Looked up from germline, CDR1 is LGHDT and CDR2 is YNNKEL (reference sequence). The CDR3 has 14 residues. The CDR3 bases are TGTGCCAGCAACGCACAGGGTCAAGACTACGAGCAGTACTTC. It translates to CASNAQGQDYEQYF.

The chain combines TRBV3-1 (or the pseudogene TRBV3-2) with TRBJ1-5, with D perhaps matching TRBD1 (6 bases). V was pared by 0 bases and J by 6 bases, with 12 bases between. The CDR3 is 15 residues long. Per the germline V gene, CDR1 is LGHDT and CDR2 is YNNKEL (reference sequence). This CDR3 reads CASSQETGGGQPQHF. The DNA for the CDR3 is TGTGCCAGCAGCCAAGAAACGGGGGGCGGTCAGCCCCAGCATTTT.

CDR3 loop: CASRGQGVELAEAFF. The CDR3 DNA follows: TGTGCCAGTAGGGGACAGGGAGTAGAGCTCGCTGAAGCTTTCTTT. V gene TRBV19 combines with J gene TRBJ1-1; 9 bases agree with TRBD1. With V trimmed by 6 bases and J by 6 bases, 11 bases remained unmatched. This CDR3 comprises 15 residues. Germline V lookup: CDR1 LNHDA, CDR2 SQIVND (reference sequence).

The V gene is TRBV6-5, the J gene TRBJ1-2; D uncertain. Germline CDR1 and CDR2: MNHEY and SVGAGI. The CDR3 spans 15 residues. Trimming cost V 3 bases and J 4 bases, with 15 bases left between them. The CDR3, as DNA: TGTGCCAGCAGTTATGGGGAGTCGTGGGGCTATGGCTACACCTTC. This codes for CASSYGESWGYGYTF.

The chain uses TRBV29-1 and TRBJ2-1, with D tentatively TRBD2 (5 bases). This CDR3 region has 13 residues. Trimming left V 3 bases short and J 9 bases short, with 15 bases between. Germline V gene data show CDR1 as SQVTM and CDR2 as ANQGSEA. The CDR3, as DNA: TGCAGCGTTGAGGACGGGGAAAGAGGTGAGCAGTTCTTC. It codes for CSVEDGERGEQFF.

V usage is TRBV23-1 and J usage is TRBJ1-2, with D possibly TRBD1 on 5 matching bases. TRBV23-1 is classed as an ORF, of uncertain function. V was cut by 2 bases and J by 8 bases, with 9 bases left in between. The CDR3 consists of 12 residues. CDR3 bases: TGCGCCAGCAGTCAAAAAGGGGCCGGCTACACCTTC. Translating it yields CASSQKGAGYTF.

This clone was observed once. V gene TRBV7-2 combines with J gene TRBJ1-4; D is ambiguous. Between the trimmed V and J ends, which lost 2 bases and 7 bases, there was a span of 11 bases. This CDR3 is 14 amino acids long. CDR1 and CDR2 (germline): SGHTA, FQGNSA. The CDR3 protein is CASSLWAESEKLFF. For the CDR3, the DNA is TGTGCCAGCAGCTTATGGGCAGAAAGTGAAAAACTGTTTTTT. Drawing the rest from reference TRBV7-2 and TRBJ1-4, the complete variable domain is GAGVSQSPSNKVTEKGKDVELRCDPISGHTALYWYRQSLGQGLEFLIYFQGNSAPDKSGLPSDRFSAERTGGSVSTLTIQRTQQEDSAVYLCASSLWAESEKLFFGSGTQLSVL.

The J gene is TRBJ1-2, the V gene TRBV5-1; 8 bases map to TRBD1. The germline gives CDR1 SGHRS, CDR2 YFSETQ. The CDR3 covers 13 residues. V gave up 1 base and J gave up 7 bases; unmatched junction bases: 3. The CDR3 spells CASSLRTGSGYTF. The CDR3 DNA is TGCGCCAGCAGCTTGAGGACAGGGTCTGGCTACACCTTC.

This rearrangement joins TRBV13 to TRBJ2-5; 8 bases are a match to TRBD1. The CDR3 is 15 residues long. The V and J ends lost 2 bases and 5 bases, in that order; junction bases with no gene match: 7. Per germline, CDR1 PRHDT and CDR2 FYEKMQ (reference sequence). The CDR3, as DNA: TGTGCCAGCAGCTTATCCGGGACAGGAGGGGAGACCCAGTACTTC. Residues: CASSLSGTGGETQYF. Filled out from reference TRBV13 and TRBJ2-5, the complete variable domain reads AAGVIQSPRHLIKEKRETATLKCYPIPRHDTVYWYQQGPGQDPQFLISFYEKMQSDKGSIPDRFSAQQFSDYHSELNMSSLELGDSALYFCASSLSGTGGETQYFGPGTRLLVL.

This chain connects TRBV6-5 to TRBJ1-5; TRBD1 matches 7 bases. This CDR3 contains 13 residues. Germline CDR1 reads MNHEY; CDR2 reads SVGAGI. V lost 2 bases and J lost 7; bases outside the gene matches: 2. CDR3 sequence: CASSYKGGQPQHF. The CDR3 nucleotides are TGTGCCAGCAGTTACAAAGGGGGCCAGCCCCAGCATTTT.

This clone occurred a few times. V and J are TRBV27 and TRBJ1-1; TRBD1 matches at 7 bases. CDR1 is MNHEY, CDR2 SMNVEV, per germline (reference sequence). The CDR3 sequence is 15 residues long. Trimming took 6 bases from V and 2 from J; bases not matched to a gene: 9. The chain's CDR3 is CASRSLGQLNTEAFF. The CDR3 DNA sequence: TGTGCCAGCAGAAGCCTGGGACAGCTAAACACTGAAGCTTTCTTT.

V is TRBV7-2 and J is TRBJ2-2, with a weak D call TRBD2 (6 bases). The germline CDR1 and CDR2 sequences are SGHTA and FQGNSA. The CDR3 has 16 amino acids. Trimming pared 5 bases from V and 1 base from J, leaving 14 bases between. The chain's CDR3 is CASSPFAGLNTGELFF. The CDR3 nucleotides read TGTGCCAGCAGCCCGTTTGCGGGGCTGAACACCGGGGAGCTGTTTTTT. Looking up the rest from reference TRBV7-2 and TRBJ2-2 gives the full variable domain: GAGVSQSPSNKVTEKGKDVELRCDPISGHTALYWYRQSLGQGLEFLIYFQGNSAPDKSGLPSDRFSAERTGGSVSTLTIQRTQQEDSAVYLCASSPFAGLNTGELFFGEGSRLTVL.

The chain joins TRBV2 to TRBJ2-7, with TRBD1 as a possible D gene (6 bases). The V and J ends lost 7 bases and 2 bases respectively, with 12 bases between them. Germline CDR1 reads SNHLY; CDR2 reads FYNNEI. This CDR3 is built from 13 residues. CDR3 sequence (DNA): TGTGCCAGCAAGGGGACATTGACCTACGAGCAGTACTTC. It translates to CASKGTLTYEQYF.

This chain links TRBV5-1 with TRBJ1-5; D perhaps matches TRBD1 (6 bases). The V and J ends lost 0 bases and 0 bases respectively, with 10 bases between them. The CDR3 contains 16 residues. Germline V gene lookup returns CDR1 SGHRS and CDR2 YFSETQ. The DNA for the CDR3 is TGCGCCAGCAGCTTGGAGGGGGGGTTTAGCAATCAGCCCCAGCATTTT. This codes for CASSLEGGFSNQPQHF.

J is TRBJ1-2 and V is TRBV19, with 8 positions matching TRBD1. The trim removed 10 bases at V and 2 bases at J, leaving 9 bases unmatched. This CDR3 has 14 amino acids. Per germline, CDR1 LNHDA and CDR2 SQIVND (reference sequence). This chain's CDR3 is CATSQGARNYGYTF. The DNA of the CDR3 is TGTGCCACTTCCCAGGGGGCGCGAAACTATGGCTACACCTTC.

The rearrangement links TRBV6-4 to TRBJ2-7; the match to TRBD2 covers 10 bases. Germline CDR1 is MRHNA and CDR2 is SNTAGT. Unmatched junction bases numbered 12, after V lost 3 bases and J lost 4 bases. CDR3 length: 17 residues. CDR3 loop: CASSDTASGGRGYEQYF. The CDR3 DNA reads TGTGCCAGCAGTGATACGGCTAGCGGGGGCCGAGGGTACGAGCAGTACTTC.